The present T cell receptor (beta chain) was sequenced within a study of cytomegalovirus exposure and HLA in healthy donors. Study-level points and caveats: Investigators reported approximately 150 TCR beta chains as tied to cytomegalovirus. The likely origin of a cluster of highly shared sequence variants was a sequencing artifact. TCR beta V- and J-gene trimming was later associated with a missense DCLRE1C variant.

The trim removed 4 bases at V and 3 bases at J, leaving 7 bases unmatched. The CDR3 length is 15 residues. CDR1 SGHNT and CDR2 YYREEE come from the germline V gene (reference sequence). 60 Vbeta and 13 Jbeta primers were used in PCR. Here immunoSEQ multiplex PCR was the method, and the copy in TCRdb shows in-frame clones only, minus some. The sample comprises some 140,000 clones, 65% to 80% of which are singletons, and approximately 8.8% rests with the top ten. Although they were nominally healthy when sampled, donors likely had unrecorded immune exposures. Remarks on this clone: Its antigen is undetermined.

The sequence was obtained from a woman in her 50s in good health and CMV-seropositive. This chain connects TRBV5-4 to TRBJ2-1; 7 bases are a match to TRBD2. Sequencing input: PBMCs. The CDR3, as DNA: TGTGCCAGCAGCCCCGGGGGGTCCTACTACAATGAGCAGTTCTTC. The encoded protein is CASSPGGSYYNEQFF.